Listed below are T cell receptor beta chains from one sample, sequenced in a study of T-cell reconstitution after alpha-beta-depleted transplantation in children. TCRdb independently ran MiXCR on the PCR reads; one entry per CDR3 protein. This sample has more than 500,000 distinct CDR3 sequences; about an eighth occur once, and the top ten carry 13% to 15%. The specimen was PBMCs, mostly from graft donor cells, collected 180 days after TCRalphabeta/CD19-depleted stem cell transplant. The receptors come from a female patient aged 2-10 years who had a stem cell transplant for aplastic anemia, so the T cells may come from the graft donor. Both conserved end residues are part of each CDR3. Each record gives: J gene, V gene, clone size, D gene, CDR3 protein, CDR3 DNA. D genes are given only for firm matches. Part of the rows lack a size; the others show once, few, many or a class for expanded clones.

J: TRBJ2-1; V: TRBV12-3/TRBV12-4; size: many; D: .; CDR3: CASSDRSGNEQFF; DNA: TGTGCCAGCAGTGACCGTAGCGGCAATGAGCAGTTCTTC
J: TRBJ2-5; V: TRBV28; size: .; D: TRBD1; CDR3: CASSLTSPSGGWETQYF; DNA: TGTGCCAGCAGTTTAACTTCCCCGTCAGGGGGTTGGGAGACCCAGTACTTC
J: TRBJ2-5; V: TRBV4-3; size: few; D: TRBD2; CDR3: CASSQDVGGGTSGRRETQYF; DNA: TGCGCCAGCAGCCAAGATGTCGGGGGGGGGACTAGCGGGAGACGAGAGACCCAGTACTTC
J: TRBJ2-1; V: TRBV5-1; size: .; D: TRBD2; CDR3: CASSSGSLAGGDEQFF; DNA: TGCGCCAGCAGCTCGGGTAGTCTAGCGGGCGGGGATGAGCAGTTCTTC
J: TRBJ2-7; V: TRBV6-5; size: .; D: .; CDR3: CASRTGRGEQYF; DNA: TGTGCCAGCAGAACAGGGAGGGGCGAGCAGTACTTC
J: TRBJ2-5; V: TRBV29-1; size: many; D: TRBD2; CDR3: CSVDGLAGTRPFETQYF; DNA: TGCAGCGTTGATGGTCTAGCGGGGACTCGCCCCTTTGAGACCCAGTACTTC
J: TRBJ2-3; V: TRBV7-3; size: few; D: .; CDR3: CASSLAGLSPVDTQYF; DNA: TGTGCCAGCAGCTTAGCGGGTCTATCGCCGGTAGATACGCAGTATTTT
J: TRBJ1-1; V: TRBV7-3; size: .; D: .; CDR3: CASSLTHRGAGIAFF; DNA: TGTGCCAGCAGCTTAACGCATCGAGGGGCCGGTATAGCTTTCTTT
J: TRBJ1-6; V: TRBV6-1; size: .; D: .; CDR3: CASSDSGTLNSPLHF; DNA: TGTGCCAGCAGTGACAGCGGTACCCTTAATTCACCCCTCCACTTT
J: TRBJ2-7; V: TRBV28; size: .; D: TRBD2; CDR3: CATHSVLAGLEQYF; DNA: TGTGCCACCCATTCCGTACTAGCGGGACTCGAGCAGTACTTC
J: TRBJ2-5; V: TRBV12-3/TRBV12-4; size: many; D: .; CDR3: CASSLGGAGPAGETQYF; DNA: TGTGCCAGCAGTTTGGGCGGGGCGGGACCAGCAGGGGAGACCCAGTACTTC
J: TRBJ2-7; V: TRBV27; size: few; D: TRBD2; CDR3: CAAGTSTTLSYEQYF; DNA: TGTGCCGCCGGGACTAGCACGACCCTCTCCTACGAGCAGTACTTC
J: TRBJ2-5; V: TRBV7-2; size: many; D: .; CDR3: CASSQGGKETQYF; DNA: TGTGCCAGCAGCCAGGGGGGGAAAGAGACCCAGTACTTC
J: TRBJ2-1; V: TRBV28; size: many; D: .; CDR3: CASSFRGANEQFF; DNA: TGTGCCAGCAGTTTTAGGGGGGCGAATGAGCAGTTCTTC
J: TRBJ2-7; V: TRBV19; size: once; D: .; CDR3: CASRPTGFPYEQYF; DNA: TGTGCCAGTAGGCCCACAGGGTTCCCCTACGAGCAGTACTTC
J: TRBJ2-1; V: TRBV11-1; size: few; D: .; CDR3: CASSLGSAPLGLPIYNEQFF; DNA: TGTGCCAGCAGCTTAGGGTCCGCGCCGTTGGGACTTCCAATATACAATGAGCAGTTCTTC
J: TRBJ1-5; V: TRBV27; size: .; D: TRBD1; CDR3: CASSFRQGYNQPQHF; DNA: TGTGCCAGCAGTTTCAGACAGGGGTATAATCAGCCCCAGCATTTT
J: TRBJ1-2; V: TRBV24-1; size: few; D: TRBD1; CDR3: CATSDHTGGYGYTF; DNA: TGTGCCACCAGTGACCACACAGGGGGCTATGGCTACACCTTC
J: TRBJ1-1; V: TRBV5-6; size: few; D: .; CDR3: CASSPIGQYGSTEAFF; DNA: TGTGCCAGCAGCCCTATCGGGCAGTACGGGAGCACTGAAGCTTTCTTT
J: TRBJ2-2; V: TRBV6-5; size: .; D: TRBD1; CDR3: CASSSGTGATGELFF; DNA: TGTGCCAGCAGTTCCGGGACAGGGGCCACCGGGGAGCTGTTTTTT
J: TRBJ2-2; V: TRBV7-6; size: .; D: TRBD1; CDR3: CAVTGAVPMNTGELFF; DNA: TGTGCCGTCACAGGGGCGGTGCCTATGAACACCGGGGAGCTGTTTTTT
J: TRBJ2-2; V: TRBV12-3/TRBV12-4; size: .; D: TRBD2; CDR3: CASSLAFLAEPNTGELFF; DNA: TGTGCCAGCAGTTTAGCTTTCCTAGCGGAGCCGAACACCGGGGAGCTGTTTTTT
J: TRBJ2-7; V: TRBV3-1; size: few; D: TRBD2; CDR3: CASSQDLGDTGRASYEQYF; DNA: TGTGCCAGCAGCCAAGATTTGGGAGACACCGGGAGGGCTTCCTACGAGCAGTACTTC
J: TRBJ2-1; V: TRBV5-1; size: many; D: .; CDR3: CASNPDPGHKYNEQFF; DNA: TGCGCCAGCAACCCTGACCCGGGACACAAATACAATGAGCAGTTCTTC
J: TRBJ2-4; V: TRBV20-1; size: .; D: TRBD2; CDR3: CSPTGSSGRAGDIQYF; DNA: TGCAGCCCAACGGGGTCAAGCGGGAGGGCCGGGGACATTCAGTACTTC
J: TRBJ2-6; V: TRBV5-1; size: .; D: TRBD1; CDR3: CASSPGQGAPLDGANVLTF; DNA: TGCGCCAGCAGCCCCGGACAGGGGGCCCCCCTAGACGGGGCCAACGTCCTGACTTTC
J: TRBJ2-2; V: TRBV5-1; size: few; D: .; CDR3: CASSPSGGRVGPDTGELFF; DNA: TGCGCCAGCAGCCCCTCCGGGGGTAGGGTTGGGCCTGACACCGGGGAGCTGTTTTTT
J: TRBJ1-1; V: TRBV20-1; size: .; D: .; CDR3: CSAKKEGLEGEAFF; DNA: TGCAGTGCAAAAAAGGAGGGGCTGGAGGGTGAAGCTTTCTTT